These 30 T cell receptor beta chains share one sample of origin, sequenced in a study of tumor-infiltrating lymphocytes in primary liver carcinoma. With about 470 ng total RNA as template and a constant-region primer, TCR beta cDNA was made. Researchers made the TCR beta libraries by running three nested multiplex PCR rounds with slightly modified ARM-PCR. The two initial PCR rounds, approximately 10 cycles each, used TRBV1-TRBV30 forward and C-beta reverse primers. TCRdb redid the calling of the multiplex PCR reads with MiXCR, one entry per CDR3 protein. Of 150,000 to 200,000 distinct CDR3 sequences listed, about 61% are singletons. The source of the blood RNA was unsorted whole blood, and germline DNA was extracted as well. The source material was peripheral blood. All receptors come from a woman aged 60-75 years with primary liver carcinoma and hepatitis B virus infection.

This clonotype was detected ten times or more. The V gene is TRBV29-1, the J gene TRBJ1-2; D is uncertain. The germline gives CDR1 SQVTM, CDR2 ANQGSEA. V lost 5 bases and J 4 bases, leaving 14 bases between the germline ends. The CDR3 covers 13 residues. The CDR3 region has the DNA TGCAGCGTTCGTTGGTCTACTACCTATGGCTACACCTTC. This codes for CSVRWSTTYGYTF.

This chain connects TRBV7-8 to TRBJ2-3, with D uncertain. The CDR3 runs to 14 residues. Trimming stripped 3 bases from V and 6 bases from J, with 13 bases between. Germline V lookup: CDR1 SGHVS, CDR2 FQNEAQ. The CDR3: CASSFFRREDTQYF. CDR3 DNA sequence: TGTGCCAGCAGCTTCTTTCGGCGTGAGGATACGCAGTATTTT.

V gene TRBV6-5 combines with J gene TRBJ2-3, with D possibly matching TRBD2 (5 bases). CDR3 size: 15 residues. V was shortened by 7 bases and J by 1 base, with 15 bases between the two germline ends. The germline CDR1 and CDR2 sequences are MNHEY and SVGAGI. The CDR3 DNA follows: TGTGCCAGCAATACCTACGAGGGAGGCACAGATACGCAGTATTTT. It yields the protein CASNTYEGGTDTQYF.

The V call is TRBV4-2, the J call TRBJ2-2; possible D gene TRBD2, 6 bases. CDR3 length equals 16 residues. Trimming removed 0 bases from V and 5 bases from J, with 13 bases in between. The germline V gene has CDR1 LGHNA and CDR2 YNFKEQ. As DNA, the CDR3 is TGTGCCAGCAGCCAAGAGGGCGGGGTGTGGACCGGGGAGCTGTTTTTT. Residues: CASSQEGGVWTGELFF.

This clonotype showed up just once. One end of the junction is discordant with germline, which a read error may explain. J is TRBJ2-2 and V is TRBV11-2; D may match TRBD1 or TRBD2 (6 bases each). CDR3 length equals 17 residues. The V gene's germline CDR1 is SGHAT and CDR2 FQNNGV. The CDR3, as DNA: TGTGCCAGCAGCCCAATAGGCAGGGGACTTGTCACCGGGGAGCTGTCTTTT. Translation: CASSPIGRGLVTGELSF.

Regarding this clonotype: Being one base from a much bigger clone, this may be a read error. The chain couples TRBV4-1 to TRBJ2-2; 7 nucleotides agree with TRBD2. The CDR3 totals 18 residues. Looked up from germline, CDR1 is MGHRA and CDR2 is YSYEKL. CDR3 residues: CASSQDLGRGRRSGKLFF. CDR3 sequence (DNA): TGCGCCAGCAGCCAAGATCTAGGGAGGGGTCGGAGATCCGGGAAGCTGTTTTTT.

This clonotype was recorded only once. It may be a read error: a sequence one base away is much more abundant. This rearrangement joins TRBV5-6 to TRBJ2-5; TRBD2 agrees at 9 bases. Germline assignment: CDR1 SGHDT and CDR2 YYEEEE. This CDR3 comprises 15 residues. The CDR3 reads CASSPISGSLETQCF. The CDR3 DNA reads as TGTGCCAGCAGTCCGATTAGCGGGAGCTTAGAGACCCAGTGCTTC.

The sample holds many counts of this clonotype. J is TRBJ1-5 and V is TRBV11-2; TRBD1 is a possible D gene (5 bases). Germline values: CDR1 SGHAT, CDR2 FQNNGV. Trimming cost V 5 bases and J 1 base, with 12 bases left between them. The CDR3 runs 15 residues. The CDR3 here is CASSSQTGSNQPQHF. The CDR3 DNA reads as TGTGCCAGCAGCAGCCAAACAGGAAGCAATCAGCCCCAGCATTTT.

Details on this clonotype: One end of the junction varies from germline; a read error may be responsible. The chain joins TRBV11-2 to TRBJ1-2; 8 bases map to TRBD1. Germline CDR1 reads SGHAT; CDR2 reads FQNNGV. This CDR3 contains 17 residues. The CDR3 is CQQLSIFGQGENYGYTF. The CDR3 nucleotides read TGCCAGCAGCTTAGCATTTTCGGACAGGGTGAAAACTATGGCTACACCTTC.

This clonotype occurred many times. The rearrangement links TRBV4-1 to TRBJ2-7, with D perhaps being TRBD1 or TRBD2 (6 bases each). V was clipped by 1 base and J by 12 bases, with 13 bases between them. The CDR3 consists of 12 residues. Germline V CDR1 and CDR2: MGHRA, YSYEKL. The CDR3 DNA is TGCGCCAGCAGCCAAGCGGGGGACAAGCGGTACTTC. It encodes CASSQAGDKRYF.

Points on this clonotype: This may be a read error: a much more frequent sequence differs by one nucleotide. The chain couples TRBV12-3 or TRBV12-4 to TRBJ2-1; 10 bases line up with TRBD2. The CDR3 consists of 14 residues. The CDR3 DNA reads as TGTGTCAGCAGTTTAGCGGGAGGAGGCCCGAGGGGGTTCTTC. Translated: CVSSLAGGGPRGFF.

Concerning this clonotype itself: The junction shows a germline mismatch at one end, possibly a read error. The chain recombines TRBV12-3 or TRBV12-4 with TRBJ2-3; weak D call: TRBD1 (6 bases). This CDR3 is 19 amino acids long. In DNA form, the CDR3 reads TGTGCCAGCAGTTTACCCTATCGTCTGCCAGGGGTTGACACAGATACTCAGTATTTT. Translated: CASSLPYRLPGVDTDTQYF.

This clonotype was seen ten or more times. This chain uses TRBV6-1 with TRBJ1-2; no clear D gene. The V and J ends lost 8 bases and 3 bases respectively, with 10 bases between them. This CDR3 has 12 amino acids. Looked up from germline, CDR1 is MNHNS and CDR2 is SASEGT. The CDR3 region is CASRGFDYGYTF. The DNA for the CDR3 is TGTGCCAGCCGGGGTTTTGACTATGGCTACACCTTC.

As regards this clonotype: This may be a read error, as it is one base from a much larger clone. The chain links TRBV4-1 to TRBJ2-7; 7 bases match TRBD1. Per germline, CDR1 MGHRA and CDR2 YSYEKL. The CDR3 length is 16 residues. CDR3 region: CANSRENRGMTYEQYF. The DNA for the CDR3 is TGCGCCAACAGCCGAGAAAACAGGGGTATGACCTACGAGCAGTACTTC.

The CDR3 protein is CAIGNRALYEQYF. The DNA for the CDR3 is TGTGCCATCGGCAACCGGGCCCTCTACGAGCAGTACTTC. The V gene is TRBV5-5, the J gene TRBJ2-7; D remains unclear. The ends were cut back, 9 bases at V and 3 bases at J, with 16 bases in the middle. The CDR3 totals 13 residues. Germline loops: CDR1 SGHKS, CDR2 YYEKEE (reference sequence). Variable domain in full (rest from reference TRBV5-5 and TRBJ2-7): DAGVTQSPTHLIKTRGQQVTLRCSPISGHKSVSWYQQVLGQGPQFIFQYYEKEERGRGNFPDRFSARQFPNYSSELNVNALLLGDSALYLCAIGNRALYEQYFGPGTRLTVT.

The CDR3 DNA is TGTGCCAGCAGCCCACGACAGGTTTCACCTCCCCACTTT. Protein sequence: CASSPRQVSPPHF. The chain combines TRBV11-2 with TRBJ1-6; D might be TRBD1 (6 bases). This CDR3 region has 13 residues. V dropped 5 bases and J dropped 18 bases, with 20 bases sitting between them. CDR1 is SGHAT and CDR2 is FQNNGV in the germline V gene.

This clonotype was observed a handful of times. The genes are TRBV6-4 and TRBJ2-2; no reliable D call. CDR3 length: 15 amino acids. V lost 6 bases and J 0 bases, leaving 11 bases between the germline ends. CDR1 is MRHNA and CDR2 is SNTAGT in the germline V gene. The CDR3 sequence is CASSPGRSNTGELFF. The CDR3 DNA reads TGTGCCAGCAGCCCCGGTCGATCGAACACCGGGGAGCTGTTTTTT.

About this clonotype itself: One end of the junction is discordant with germline, which a read error may explain. This chain joins TRBV10-3 and TRBJ2-5, with D uncertain. CDR1 and CDR2 (germline): ENHRY, SYGVKD. The length of the CDR3 is 12 residues. This CDR3 is CAISESQETQCF. Written as DNA, the CDR3 is TGTGCCATCAGTGAGAGTCAAGAGACCCAGTGCTTC.

This clonotype was counted between two and nine times. The rearrangement uses TRBV29-1 and TRBJ2-7, with no clear D. Deletions cut 5 bases from V and 2 bases from J, with 31 bases between. CDR1 is SQVTM and CDR2 is ANQGSEA in the germline V gene. The CDR3 runs to 19 residues. The CDR3 loop reads CSVHTSNPASKNPTYEQYF. The CDR3 DNA sequence: TGCAGCGTTCATACAAGTAATCCCGCTTCCAAAAACCCGACCTACGAGCAGTACTTC.

This clonotype was counted a single time. At one end the junction does not follow the germline gene, possibly because of a read error. V and J are TRBV29-1 and TRBJ2-3, with D perhaps matching TRBD2 (6 bases). The length of the CDR3 is 15 residues. The V gene's germline CDR1 is SQVTM and CDR2 ANQGSEA. The CDR3 loop reads CSVEEHRRGTDTQYF. CDR3 coding DNA: TGCAGCGTTGAAGAGCACAGGAGGGGCACAGATACGCAATATTTT.

Notes on this clonotype: This may stem from a read error, because a much larger clone lies one nucleotide away. V gene TRBV29-1 combines with J gene TRBJ1-1; the match to TRBD1 covers 8 bases. The length of the CDR3 is 12 residues. The V gene's germline CDR1 is SQVTM and CDR2 ANQGSEA. Trimming removed 5 bases from V and 3 bases from J; junction bases left unmatched: 2. This CDR3 is CSVLDRDTEAFF. The CDR3 nucleotides are TGCAGCGTTTTGGACAGGGACACTGAAGCTTTCTTT.

This clonotype was detected many times. This rearrangement joins TRBV12-3 or TRBV12-4 to TRBJ2-7; TRBD1 agrees at 7 bases. This CDR3 spans 13 amino acids. The J segment lost 4 bases and the V segment lost 6 bases, leaving 6 bases of the junction unmatched. This chain's CDR3 is CASRAGGRYEQYF. In DNA form, the CDR3 reads TGTGCCAGCAGGGCAGGGGGTCGATACGAGCAGTACTTC.

This clonotype appeared many times. The rearrangement joins TRBV12-3 or TRBV12-4 to TRBJ1-3, with 7 bases fitting TRBD1. This CDR3 is built from 17 residues. V shed 6 bases and J 0 bases; nucleotides not matched to a gene: 11. CDR3 DNA sequence: TGTGCCAGCAGCAAGACAGGGAGGGGATCCTCTGGAAACACCATATATTTT. This gives the protein CASSKTGRGSSGNTIYF.

The table lists this clonotype with a few counts. The rearrangement joins TRBV30 to TRBJ2-3; maybe TRBD2 (6 bases). Germline V gene data show CDR1 as GTSNPN and CDR2 as SVGIG (reference sequence). Deletions cut 2 bases from V and 4 bases from J, with 13 bases between. CDR3 length equals 14 residues. CDR3 in amino acids: CAWSWRRVADTQYF. CDR3 coding DNA: TGTGCCTGGAGTTGGAGGAGGGTGGCAGATACGCAGTATTTT.

To note about this clonotype: A much bigger clone sits one base away, suggesting this may be a read error. Because it lacks the conserved phenylalanine or tryptophan at the end, this CDR3 is likely a read error. V is TRBV6-5 and J is TRBJ2-7; TRBD1 matches at 7 bases. Trimming cost V 2 bases and J 2 bases; bases outside gene matches: 3. From germline, CDR1 is MNHEY and CDR2 SVGAGI. The CDR3 totals 14 residues. In DNA, the CDR3 is TGTGCCAGCAGTTACAGCCAGGGGGCCTACGAGCAGTACCTC. It translates to CASSYSQGAYEQYL.

With regard to this clonotype: At one boundary the junction diverges from the germline segment, which might be a read error. This chain joins TRBV4-2 and TRBJ2-2, with unresolved D. CDR1 and CDR2 from the germline V gene are LGHNA and YNFKEQ. This CDR3 is built from 12 residues. For the CDR3, the DNA is TGTGCCAACAGCCCCCGTATAGGGGAGCTGTTTTTT. This translates into CANSPRIGELFF.

This clonotype came up a few times. The rearrangement uses TRBV10-2 and TRBJ2-1, with D possibly matching TRBD1 (5 bases). The germline V gene has CDR1 WSHSY and CDR2 SAAADI. Trimming pared 2 bases from V and 1 base from J, leaving 18 bases between. This CDR3 has 18 residues. CDR3 sequence: CASSEGADVALSYNEQFF. In DNA, the CDR3 is TGCGCCAGCAGTGAGGGGGCAGACGTCGCTTTATCCTACAATGAGCAGTTCTTC.

As to this clonotype: A read error may account for a junction end that differs from germline. The chain is built from TRBV11-2 and TRBJ2-5, with D hard to call. CDR1 is SGHAT, CDR2 FQNNGV, per germline. The CDR3 sequence is 16 residues long. The DNA for the CDR3 is TGTGCCAGCTGCTTACGTTTAGCAGAGTACCAAGAGACCCAGTACTTC. Protein sequence: CASCLRLAEYQETQYF.

Concerning this clonotype: This may come from a read error, since a much larger clone is one base off. The J gene is TRBJ1-2, the V gene TRBV6-6, with D unresolved. The CDR3 has 14 amino acids. Germline CDR1 is MNHNY and CDR2 is SVGAGI (reference sequence). V dropped 5 bases and J dropped 8 bases, with 18 bases sitting between them. CDR3 region: CASSTAAGVMGYTF. The CDR3 coding sequence is TGTGCCAGCAGTACAGCCGCCGGTGTCATGGGCTACACCTTC.

The chain links TRBV19 to TRBJ1-1, with TRBD1 identical over 7 bases. CDR3 length: 14 residues. CDR1 is LNHDA and CDR2 is SQIVND in the germline V gene (reference sequence). With 3 bases clipped from V and 4 bases from J, the junction kept 5 bases outside the gene matches. CDR3 amino acids: CASSIGNRGTEAFF. CDR3 DNA sequence: TGTGCCAGTAGTATCGGGAACAGGGGCACTGAAGCTTTCTTT.